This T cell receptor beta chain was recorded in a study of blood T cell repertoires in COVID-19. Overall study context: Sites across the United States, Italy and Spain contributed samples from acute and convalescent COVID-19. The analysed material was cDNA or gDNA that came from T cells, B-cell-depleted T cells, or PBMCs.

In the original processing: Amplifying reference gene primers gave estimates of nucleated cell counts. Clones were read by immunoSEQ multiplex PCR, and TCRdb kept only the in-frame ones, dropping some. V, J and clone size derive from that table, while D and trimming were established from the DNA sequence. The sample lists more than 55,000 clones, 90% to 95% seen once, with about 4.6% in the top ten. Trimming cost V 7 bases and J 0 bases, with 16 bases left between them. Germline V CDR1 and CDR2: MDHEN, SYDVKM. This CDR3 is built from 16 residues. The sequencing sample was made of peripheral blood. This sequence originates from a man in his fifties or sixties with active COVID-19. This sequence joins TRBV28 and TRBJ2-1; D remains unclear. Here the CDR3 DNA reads TGTGCCAGCACCCTGCCCGGTGTCGACTCCTACAATGAGCAGTTCTTC. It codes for CASTLPGVDSYNEQFF.